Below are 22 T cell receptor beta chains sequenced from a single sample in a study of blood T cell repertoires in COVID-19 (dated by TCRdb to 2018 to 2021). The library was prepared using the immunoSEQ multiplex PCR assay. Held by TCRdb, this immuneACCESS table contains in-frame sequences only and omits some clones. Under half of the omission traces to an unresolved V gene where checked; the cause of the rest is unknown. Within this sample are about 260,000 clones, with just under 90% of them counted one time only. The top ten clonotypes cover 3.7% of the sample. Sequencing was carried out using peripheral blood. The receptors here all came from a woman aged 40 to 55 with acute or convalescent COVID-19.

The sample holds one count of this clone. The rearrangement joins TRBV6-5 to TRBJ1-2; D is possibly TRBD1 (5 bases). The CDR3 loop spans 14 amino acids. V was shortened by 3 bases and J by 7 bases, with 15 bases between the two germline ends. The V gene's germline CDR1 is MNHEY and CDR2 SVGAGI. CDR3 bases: TGTGCCAGCAGTTATGAAGGGGCGCCGGGTGGCTACACCTTC. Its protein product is CASSYEGAPGGYTF.

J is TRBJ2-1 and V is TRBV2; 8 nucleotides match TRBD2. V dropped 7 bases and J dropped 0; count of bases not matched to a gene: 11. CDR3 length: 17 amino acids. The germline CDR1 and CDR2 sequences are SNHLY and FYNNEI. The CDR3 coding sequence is TGTGCCAGCACCCAGGAGGGGCTAGCGGGCTCCTACAATGAGCAGTTCTTC. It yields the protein CASTQEGLAGSYNEQFF.

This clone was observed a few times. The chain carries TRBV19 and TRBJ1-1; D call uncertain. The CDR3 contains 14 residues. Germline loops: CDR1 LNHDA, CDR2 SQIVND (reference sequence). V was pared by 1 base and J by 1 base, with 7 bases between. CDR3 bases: TGTGCCAGTAGTATAGTTGGGCAGAACACTGAAGCTTTCTTT. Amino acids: CASSIVGQNTEAFF.

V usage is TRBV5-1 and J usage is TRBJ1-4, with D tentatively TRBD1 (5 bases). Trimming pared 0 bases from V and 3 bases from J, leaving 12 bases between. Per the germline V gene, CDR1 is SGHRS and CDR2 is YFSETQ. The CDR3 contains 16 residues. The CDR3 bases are TGCGCCAGCAGCTTGGCGGCAGGGATTTCTAATGAAAAACTGTTTTTT. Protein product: CASSLAAGISNEKLFF. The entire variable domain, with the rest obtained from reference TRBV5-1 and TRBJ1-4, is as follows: KAGVTQTPRYLIKTRGQQVTLSCSPISGHRSVSWYQQTPGQGLQFLFEYFSETQRNKGNFPGRFSGRQFSNSRSEMNVSTLELGDSALYLCASSLAAGISNEKLFFGSGTQLSVL.

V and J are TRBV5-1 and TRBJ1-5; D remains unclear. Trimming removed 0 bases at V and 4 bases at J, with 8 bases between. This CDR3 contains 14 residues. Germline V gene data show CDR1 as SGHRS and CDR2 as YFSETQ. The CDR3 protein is CASSLGGRNQPQHF. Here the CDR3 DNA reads TGCGCCAGCAGCTTGGGAGGGCGGAATCAGCCCCAGCATTTT.

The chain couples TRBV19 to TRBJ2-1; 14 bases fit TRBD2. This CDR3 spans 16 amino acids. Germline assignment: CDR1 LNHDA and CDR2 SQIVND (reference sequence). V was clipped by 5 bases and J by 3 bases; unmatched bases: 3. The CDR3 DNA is TGTGCCAGTAGTGCGGGACTAGCGGGGGTCTACAATGAGCAGTTCTTC. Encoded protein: CASSAGLAGVYNEQFF.

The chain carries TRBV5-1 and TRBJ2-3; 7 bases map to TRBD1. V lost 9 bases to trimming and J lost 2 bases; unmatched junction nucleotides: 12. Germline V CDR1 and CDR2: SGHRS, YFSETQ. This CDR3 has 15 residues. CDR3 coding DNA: TGCGCCACCGGGCGAGGGGGCGCGTCCACAGATACGCAGTATTTT. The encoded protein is CATGRGGASTDTQYF.

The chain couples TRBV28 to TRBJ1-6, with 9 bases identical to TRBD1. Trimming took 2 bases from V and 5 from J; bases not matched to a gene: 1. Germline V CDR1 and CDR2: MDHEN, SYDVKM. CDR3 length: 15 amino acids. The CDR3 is CASSLGDRDNSPLHF. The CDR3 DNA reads TGTGCCAGCAGTTTAGGGGACAGGGATAATTCACCCCTCCACTTT.

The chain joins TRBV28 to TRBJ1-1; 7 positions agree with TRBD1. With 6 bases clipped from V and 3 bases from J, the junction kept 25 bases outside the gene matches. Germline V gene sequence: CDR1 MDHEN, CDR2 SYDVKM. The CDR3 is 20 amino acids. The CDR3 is CASRPYPPPIDRAGDTEAFF. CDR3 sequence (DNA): TGTGCCAGCAGGCCCTATCCCCCCCCCATAGACAGGGCCGGGGACACTGAAGCTTTCTTT.

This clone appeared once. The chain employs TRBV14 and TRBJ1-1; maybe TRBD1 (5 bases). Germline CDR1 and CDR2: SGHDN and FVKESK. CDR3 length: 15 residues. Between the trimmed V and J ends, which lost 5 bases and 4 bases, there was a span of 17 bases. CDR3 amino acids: CASSSPGGGSTEAFF. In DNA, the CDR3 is TGTGCCAGCAGCTCTCCGGGGGGAGGGAGCACTGAAGCTTTCTTT. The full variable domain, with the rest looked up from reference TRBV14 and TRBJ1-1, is EAGVTQFPSHSVIEKGQTVTLRCDPISGHDNLYWYRRVMGKEIKFLLHFVKESKQDESGMPNNRFLAERTGGTYSTLKVQPAELEDSGVYFCASSSPGGGSTEAFFGQGTRLTVV.

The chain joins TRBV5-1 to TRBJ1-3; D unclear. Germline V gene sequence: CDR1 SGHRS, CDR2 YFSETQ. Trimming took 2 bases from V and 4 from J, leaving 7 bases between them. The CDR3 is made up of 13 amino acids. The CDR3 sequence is CASSFTGGNTIYF. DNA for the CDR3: TGCGCCAGCAGCTTCACGGGAGGAAACACCATATATTTT.

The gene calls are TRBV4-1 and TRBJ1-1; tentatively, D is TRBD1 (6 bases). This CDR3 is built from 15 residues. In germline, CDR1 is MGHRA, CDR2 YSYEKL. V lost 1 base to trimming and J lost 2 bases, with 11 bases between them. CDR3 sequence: CASSQVGGENTEAFF. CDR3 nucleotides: TGCGCCAGCAGCCAAGTAGGGGGGGAAAACACTGAAGCTTTCTTT.

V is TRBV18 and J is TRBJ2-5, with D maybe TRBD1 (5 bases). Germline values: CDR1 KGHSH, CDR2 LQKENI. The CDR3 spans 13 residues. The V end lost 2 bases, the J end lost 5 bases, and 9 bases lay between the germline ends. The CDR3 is CASSPRGWETQYF. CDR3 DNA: TGTGCCAGCTCACCAAGGGGATGGGAGACCCAGTACTTC. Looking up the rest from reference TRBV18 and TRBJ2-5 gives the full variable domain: NAGVMQNPRHLVRRRGQEARLRCSPMKGHSHVYWYRQLPEEGLKFMVYLQKENIIDESGMPKERFSAEFPKEGPSILRIQQVVRGDSAAYFCASSPRGWETQYFGPGTRLLVL.

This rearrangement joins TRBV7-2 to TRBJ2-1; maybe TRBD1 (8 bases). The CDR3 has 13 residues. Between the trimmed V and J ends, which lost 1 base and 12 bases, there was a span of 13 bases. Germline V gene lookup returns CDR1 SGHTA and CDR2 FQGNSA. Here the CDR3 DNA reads TGTGCCAGCAGCTTAGGCGGGGGACAGGCGCAGTTCTTC. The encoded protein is CASSLGGGQAQFF.

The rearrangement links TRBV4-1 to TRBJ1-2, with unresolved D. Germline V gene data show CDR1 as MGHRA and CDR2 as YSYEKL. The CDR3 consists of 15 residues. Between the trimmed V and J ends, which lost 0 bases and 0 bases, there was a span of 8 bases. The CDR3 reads CASSQDLTANYGYTF. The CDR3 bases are TGCGCCAGCAGCCAAGATCTAACGGCTAACTATGGCTACACCTTC.

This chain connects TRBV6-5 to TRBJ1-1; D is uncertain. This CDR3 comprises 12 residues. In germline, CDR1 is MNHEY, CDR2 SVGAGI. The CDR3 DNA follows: TGTGTCACAAGAGGATTTAACACTGAAGCTTTCTTT. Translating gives CVTRGFNTEAFF.

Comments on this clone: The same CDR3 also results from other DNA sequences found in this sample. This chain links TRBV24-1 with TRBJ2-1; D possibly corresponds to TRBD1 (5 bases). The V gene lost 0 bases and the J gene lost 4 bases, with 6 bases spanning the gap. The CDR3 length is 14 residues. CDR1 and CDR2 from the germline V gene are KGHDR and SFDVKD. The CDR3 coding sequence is TGTGCCACCAGTGATTTGGACAGATACAATGAGCAGTTCTTC. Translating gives CATSDLDRYNEQFF.

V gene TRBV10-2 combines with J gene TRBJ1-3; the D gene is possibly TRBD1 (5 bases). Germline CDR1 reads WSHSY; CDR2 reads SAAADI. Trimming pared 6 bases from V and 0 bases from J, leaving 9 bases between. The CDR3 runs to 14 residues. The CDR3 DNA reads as TGCGCCAGCAGCCAGGGACTCTCTGGAAACACCATATATTTT. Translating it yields CASSQGLSGNTIYF.

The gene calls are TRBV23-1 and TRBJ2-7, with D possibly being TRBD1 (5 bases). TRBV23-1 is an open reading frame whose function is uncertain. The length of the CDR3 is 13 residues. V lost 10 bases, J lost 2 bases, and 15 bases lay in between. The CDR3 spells CAITPKGTYEQYV. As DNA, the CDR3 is TGCGCCATCACTCCCAAGGGGACCTACGAGCAGTACGTC.

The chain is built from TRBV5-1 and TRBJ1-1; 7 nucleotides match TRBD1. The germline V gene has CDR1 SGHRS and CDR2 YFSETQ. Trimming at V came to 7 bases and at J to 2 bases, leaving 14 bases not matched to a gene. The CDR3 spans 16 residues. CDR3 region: CASARPQTGLNTEAFF. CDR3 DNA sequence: TGCGCCAGCGCCCGCCCCCAGACAGGGTTAAACACTGAAGCTTTCTTT.

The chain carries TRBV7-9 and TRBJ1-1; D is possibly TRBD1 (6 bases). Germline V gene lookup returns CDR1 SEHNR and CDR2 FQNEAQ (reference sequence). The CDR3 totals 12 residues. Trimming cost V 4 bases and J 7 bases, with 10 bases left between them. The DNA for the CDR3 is TGTGCCAGCAGCTCCGGGACACTTGAAGCTTTCTTT. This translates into CASSSGTLEAFF.

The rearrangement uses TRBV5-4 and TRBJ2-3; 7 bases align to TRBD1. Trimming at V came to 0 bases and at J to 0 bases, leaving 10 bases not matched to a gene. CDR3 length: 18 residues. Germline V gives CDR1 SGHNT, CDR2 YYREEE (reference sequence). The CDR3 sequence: CASSLGTGEVASTDTQYF. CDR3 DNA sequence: TGTGCCAGCAGCTTGGGTACAGGGGAAGTGGCTAGCACAGATACGCAGTATTTT.